This is a list of T cell receptor beta chains from one sample in a study of response to subunit inactivated influenza vaccine. TCRdb re-derived calls from the RT-PCR reads in MiXCR, one entry per CDR3 protein. This sample yields roughly 180,000 distinct CDR3 sequences, of which approximately 9.2% are seen a single time; about a tenth belongs to the top ten. This specimen was non-naive T cells sorted from PBMCs, taken on the day of vaccination. The origin of the receptors is a man aged 50 to 60 who received an inactivated influenza vaccine. The CDR3 runs from the conserved cysteine through the conserved F or W. The D gene is left open where the match is weak. Not all rows give a size; the values are once, few, many and, for expanded clones, a class.

V gene,D gene,clone size,J gene,CDR3 protein,CDR3 DNA
TRBV7-6,TRBD1,NA,TRBJ2-1,CASSLPGQGFNEQFF,TGTGCCAGCAGCTTACCCGGACAGGGCTTCAATGAGCAGTTCTTC
TRBV7-9,NA,few,TRBJ2-3,CASSLGLGQSSTDTQYF,TGTGCCAGCAGCCTCGGCCTGGGGCAGTCGAGCACAGATACGCAGTATTTT
TRBV10-3,TRBD1,NA,TRBJ1-2,CAIRGTDNYGYTF,TGTGCCATCAGGGGGACAGATAACTATGGCTACACCTTC
TRBV19,NA,NA,TRBJ1-5,CASSRLVSNQPQHF,TGTGCCAGTAGTAGGCTGGTGAGCAATCAGCCCCAGCATTTT
TRBV7-2,TRBD1,NA,TRBJ2-1,CASRGQGSSYNEQFF,TGTGCCAGCAGGGGACAGGGGAGCTCCTACAATGAGCAGTTCTTC
TRBV6-1,NA,few,TRBJ2-3,CASSELARREPDTQYF,TGTGCCAGCAGTGAATTGGCTAGGAGGGAGCCAGATACGCAGTATTTT
TRBV20-1,TRBD2,many,TRBJ2-7,CSARPPAGGPHEQYF,TGCAGTGCTAGACCCCCCGCGGGAGGGCCGCACGAGCAGTACTTC
TRBV15,NA,few,TRBJ2-3,CATSRTRSTDTQYF,TGTGCCACCAGCAGGACGAGGAGCACAGATACGCAGTATTTT
TRBV6-2/TRBV6-3,NA,NA,TRBJ2-7,CASSYSLVAQTPYEQYF,TGTGCCAGCAGTTACTCGCTAGTGGCGCAAACTCCCTACGAGCAGTACTTC
TRBV24-1,TRBD2,few,TRBJ2-1,CATGRLAGGSNEQFF,TGTGCCACTGGGAGACTAGCGGGAGGGAGCAATGAGCAGTTCTTC
TRBV20-1,NA,many,TRBJ2-1,CSARGAAQYYNEQFF,TGCAGTGCTAGAGGCGCGGCCCAATATTACAATGAGCAGTTCTTC
TRBV10-3,NA,many,TRBJ2-7,CATGAVEVSYEQYF,TGTGCCACTGGGGCAGTTGAGGTCTCCTACGAGCAGTACTTC
TRBV6-1,NA,many,TRBJ1-1,CASSEIIVSELNTEAFF,TGTGCCAGCAGTGAAATTATAGTGTCGGAATTGAACACTGAAGCTTTCTTT
TRBV10-3,NA,many,TRBJ2-7,CAIRPTESYEQYF,TGTGCCATCAGACCGACCGAGTCCTACGAGCAGTACTTC
TRBV3-1,NA,NA,TRBJ1-6,CASSQVMSGSSYNSPLHF,TGTGCCAGCAGCCAAGTTATGTCAGGGAGCTCCTATAATTCACCCCTCCACTTT
TRBV10-3,TRBD1,NA,TRBJ2-1,CAISERQGSYNEQFF,TGTGCCATCAGTGAAAGACAGGGGTCGTACAATGAGCAGTTCTTC
TRBV6-2/TRBV6-3,TRBD2,few,TRBJ2-5,CASSYSSLAGEVETQYF,TGTGCCAGCAGTTACTCTTCCCTAGCGGGGGAGGTAGAGACCCAGTACTTC
TRBV29-1,NA,NA,TRBJ1-2,CSVNSGVGVGYTF,TGCAGCGTTAACTCGGGGGTAGGGGTTGGCTACACCTTC
TRBV28,NA,NA,TRBJ1-2,CASSFYGTSYGYTF,TGTGCCAGCAGTTTCTATGGGACGAGTTATGGCTACACCTTC
TRBV5-6,NA,few,TRBJ2-7,CASSPDPQETYEQYF,TGTGCCAGCAGCCCGGACCCCCAAGAGACCTACGAGCAGTACTTC
TRBV28,NA,NA,TRBJ2-5,CASSSLIGTQYF,TGTGCCAGCAGTTCCCTAATTGGAACCCAGTACTTC
TRBV11-3,NA,medium-sized,TRBJ2-1,CASSPSGRLLSSYNEQFF,TGTGCCAGCAGCCCCTCGGGACGGCTGCTAAGCTCCTACAATGAGCAGTTCTTC
TRBV20-1,TRBD1,NA,TRBJ1-1,CSASPPRGSLNTEAFF,TGCAGTGCTAGTCCCCCCAGGGGGAGTTTGAACACTGAAGCTTTCTTT
TRBV7-9,NA,NA,TRBJ2-7,CASSFTGATLSYEQYF,TGTGCCAGCAGCTTTACGGGGGCTACCCTCTCCTACGAGCAGTACTTC
TRBV7-2,NA,few,TRBJ2-7,CASSTTGWEQYF,TGTGCCAGCAGCACCACAGGGTGGGAGCAGTACTTC
TRBV7-2,NA,many,TRBJ2-2,CASSLAGGNGELFF,TGTGCCAGCAGCTTAGCGGGGGGAAACGGGGAGCTGTTTTTT
TRBV10-3,NA,few,TRBJ2-1,CAITGQGREQFF,TGTGCCATCACGGGCCAGGGTAGGGAGCAGTTCTTC